A selection of T cell receptor beta chains follows, all from one sample in a study of T cell responses to AZD1222 COVID-19 vaccine. Measured with immunoSEQ multiplex PCR; TCRdb has only the in-frame clones, and not every one. The sample carries about 120,000 clones, roughly 89% recorded once. The material was peripheral blood, obtained on day 0 of AZD1222 vaccination. The receptors come from an adult in good health. Both conserved end residues are part of each CDR3. D genes are given only for firm matches. Part of the rows lack a size; the others show once, few, many or a class for expanded clones.

d_call,clone_size,v_call,j_call,cdr3_nt,cdr3_aa
TRBD2,NA,TRBV6-5,TRBJ2-1,TGTGCCAGCAGTTATGTTAGCGGGAGGTTCGATGAGCAGTTCTTC,CASSYVSGRFDEQFF
NA,NA,TRBV19,TRBJ1-1,TGTGCCAGTAGTTCCGTACAGAACACTGAAGCTTTCTTT,CASSSVQNTEAFF
TRBD1,once,TRBV5-1,TRBJ1-5,TGCGCCAGCAGCTTGGAGTCGACAGGGGGCCAGCCCCAGCATTTT,CASSLESTGGQPQHF
NA,NA,TRBV28,TRBJ2-7,TGTGCCAGCAGTTCTCTTTGGGAGTACGAGCAGTACTTC,CASSSLWEYEQYF
TRBD1,NA,TRBV28,TRBJ2-7,TGTGCCAGCAGTCCTTGGGACAGGCCCTCCTACGAGCAGTACTTC,CASSPWDRPSYEQYF
TRBD1,NA,TRBV15,TRBJ1-1,TGTGCCACCAGCAGAGTCGGGACAGGGGCCCGGAACACTGAAGCTTTCTTT,CATSRVGTGARNTEAFF
TRBD1,once,TRBV6-6,TRBJ1-1,TGTGCCAGCAGCTGGGACAGGGGTAACACTGAAGCTTTCTTT,CASSWDRGNTEAFF
NA,NA,TRBV27,TRBJ1-4,TGTGCCACCAGGTCGGGGGGCACGGCTAATGAAAAACTGTTTTTT,CATRSGGTANEKLFF
TRBD2,NA,TRBV9,TRBJ2-3,TGTGCCAGCAGCGCCTCCCCCGGGACTAGCGGCACAGATACGCAGTATTTT,CASSASPGTSGTDTQYF
NA,NA,TRBV30,TRBJ1-5,TGTGCCTGGAGTTTGGGGGAAGGTCAGCCCCAGCATTTT,CAWSLGEGQPQHF
TRBD2,many,TRBV29-1,TRBJ2-1,TGCAGCGGTTCTCAGCGGGAAGGCGATGAGCAGTTCTTC,CSGSQREGDEQFF
NA,NA,TRBV30,TRBJ1-1,TGTGCCTGGAGTGTACGCAACAGGGAAAACACTGAAGCTTTCTTT,CAWSVRNRENTEAFF
TRBD2,NA,TRBV27,TRBJ2-1,TGTGCCAGCAGTCCAAGGACTAGCGGGAGTATCTACAATGAGCAGTTCTTC,CASSPRTSGSIYNEQFF
TRBD2,NA,TRBV29-1,TRBJ2-7,TGCAGCGTTGAAACTAGCGGGACCTACGAGCAGTACTTC,CSVETSGTYEQYF
NA,NA,TRBV18,TRBJ2-7,TGTGCCAGCTCACTCCAGGACCACTACGAGCAGTACTTC,CASSLQDHYEQYF
NA,NA,TRBV28,TRBJ1-2,TGTGCCAGCAGTCTCCAGGGGTATGACTACACCTTC,CASSLQGYDYTF
NA,once,TRBV6-6,TRBJ1-6,TGTGCCAGCAGTTACTCAGGCAGTTATAATTCACCCCTCCACTTT,CASSYSGSYNSPLHF
TRBD1,NA,TRBV7-3,TRBJ1-2,TGTGCCAGCAGCTTGACAACGACAGGGATGAGCTATGGCTACACCTTC,CASSLTTTGMSYGYTF
TRBD1,NA,TRBV6-5,TRBJ1-6,TGTGCCAGCGCGCGGGACAGGGTGCGTTCACCCCTCCACTTT,CASARDRVRSPLHF
NA,few,TRBV7-3,TRBJ1-4,TGTGCCAGCATTGGAAAATCTAATGAAAAACTGTTTTTT,CASIGKSNEKLFF
TRBD1,NA,TRBV13,TRBJ1-2,TGTGCCAGCAGCCCCAAGGGGACAGGATACTATGGCTACACCTTC,CASSPKGTGYYGYTF
NA,NA,TRBV19,TRBJ2-2,TGTGCCAGTAGTACAAAACAGGGCCTAGGGGAGCTGTTTTTT,CASSTKQGLGELFF
NA,NA,TRBV6-6,TRBJ2-3,TGTGCCAGCAGGGGTCAGGGGGGGCCAGACAGGGATACGCAGTATTTT,CASRGQGGPDRDTQYF